This TCR beta chain was obtained from a study of shared clonotypes between healthy human individuals. This CDR3 has 14 residues. CDR1 and CDR2 (germline): SGHVS, FNYEAQ. Trimming cost V 5 bases and J 1 base, with 11 bases left between them. Data came from immunoSEQ multiplex PCR; TCRdb stores just in-frame clones and leaves some out. Of roughly 2 million clones in the sample, almost 96% were seen once. The material sequenced was naive CD4+ T cells sorted from blood. Noted subset: CD45RA+ positively selected. This sequence joins TRBV7-6 and TRBJ1-1; D gene unclear. This TCR derives from a man aged 18 to 35 in good health. The CDR3 reads CASSLRTGNTEAFF. The CDR3 nucleotides are TGTGCCAGCAGCCTGCGGACGGGGAACACTGAAGCTTTCTTT. Based on the CDR3 plus reference TRBV7-6 and TRBJ1-1, the full variable domain is GAGVSQSPRYKVTKRGQDVALRCDPISGHVSLYWYRQALGQGPEFLTYFNYEAQQDKSGLPNDRFSAERPEGSISTLTIQRTEQRDSAMYRCASSLRTGNTEAFFGQGTRLTVV.